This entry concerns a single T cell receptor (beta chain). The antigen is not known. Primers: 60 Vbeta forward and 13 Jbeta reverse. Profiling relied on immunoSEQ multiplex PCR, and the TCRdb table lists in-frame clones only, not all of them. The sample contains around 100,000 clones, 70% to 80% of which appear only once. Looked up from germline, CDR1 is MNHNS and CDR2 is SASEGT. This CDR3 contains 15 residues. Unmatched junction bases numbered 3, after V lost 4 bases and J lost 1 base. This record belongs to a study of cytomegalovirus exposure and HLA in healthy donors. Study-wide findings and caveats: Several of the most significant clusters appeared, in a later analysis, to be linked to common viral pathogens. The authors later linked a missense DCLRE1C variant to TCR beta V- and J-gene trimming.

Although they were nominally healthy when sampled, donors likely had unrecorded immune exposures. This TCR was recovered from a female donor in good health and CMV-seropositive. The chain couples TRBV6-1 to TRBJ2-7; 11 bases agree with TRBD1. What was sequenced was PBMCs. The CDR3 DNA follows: TGTGCCAGCAGTGGCCGGGACAGGGGGTCCTACGAGCAGTACTTC. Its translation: CASSGRDRGSYEQYF.